These 28 T cell receptor beta chains share one sample of origin, sequenced in a study of shared clonotypes between healthy human individuals. Clones were read by immunoSEQ multiplex PCR, and TCRdb kept only the in-frame ones, dropping some. The sample has 550,000 to 850,000 clones; approximately 72% are singletons. Sample: memory CD4+ T cells sorted from blood. Specified subset: CD45RA-negative fraction. The receptors originated from a young woman in good health.

This clone was seen many times. The chain combines TRBV7-2 with TRBJ2-7; D not certain. Trimming cost V 1 base and J 9 bases, with 13 bases left between them. Germline CDR1 reads SGHTA; CDR2 reads FQGNSA. The length of the CDR3 is 13 residues. The CDR3 sequence is CASSLETKMVQYF. The CDR3 DNA is TGTGCCAGCAGCTTAGAAACCAAGATGGTGCAGTACTTC.

The V call is TRBV28, the J call TRBJ1-3, with D tentatively TRBD1 (5 bases). Germline CDR1 and CDR2: MDHEN and SYDVKM. The CDR3 runs 15 residues. V was trimmed by 5 bases and J by 4 bases, leaving 15 bases between them. The CDR3 region is CASSQGGVAGNTIYF. The CDR3 DNA reads TGTGCCAGCAGTCAGGGCGGGGTGGCAGGAAACACCATATATTTT.

This clone occurred a few times. This CDR3 is also generated by other DNA sequences in the sample. This chain connects TRBV28 to TRBJ2-7; no definite D call. The CDR3 sequence is 11 residues long. Germline assignment: CDR1 MDHEN and CDR2 SYDVKM. V was trimmed by 5 bases and J by 3 bases, leaving 5 bases between them. CDR3 region: CASSPRYEQYF. The CDR3, as DNA: TGTGCCAGCAGTCCTCGCTACGAGCAGTACTTC.

This chain joins TRBV6-1 and TRBJ1-6, with 9 bases aligning to TRBD1. With 4 bases clipped from V and 7 bases from J, the junction kept 8 bases outside the gene matches. There are 16 residues in the CDR3. CDR1 MNHNS and CDR2 SASEGT come from the germline V gene. The CDR3 DNA follows: TGTGCCAGCAGTGGACTACTTGGACAGGGGAATTCACCCCTCCACTTT. Its protein product is CASSGLLGQGNSPLHF.

This sequence joins TRBV5-1 and TRBJ1-2; D unclear. Trimming shortened V by 0 bases and J by 6 bases, and 9 bases separated the two germline ends. The CDR3 loop spans 13 amino acids. Germline CDR1 reads SGHRS; CDR2 reads YFSETQ. The CDR3: CASSLEAGDGYTF. The DNA of the CDR3 is TGCGCCAGCAGCTTGGAAGCCGGGGATGGCTACACCTTC.

Of note for this clone: Compared with germline, one end of the junction differs, possibly owing to a read error. The V and J genes are TRBV7-3 and TRBJ1-3; perhaps TRBD1 as D (6 bases). The germline V gene encodes CDR1 SGHTA and CDR2 FQGTGA. The CDR3 has 15 amino acids. Here the CDR3 reads CASSLTGSSGNTIYF. The CDR3 coding sequence is TGTGCCAGCAGCCTAACAGGGAGCTCTGGAAACACCATATATTTT.

The chain has TRBV11-3 and TRBJ2-1, with 10 positions matching TRBD1. Germline values: CDR1 SGHNT, CDR2 YENEEA. The junction had 6 bases not matched to a gene; V was cut back by 5 bases and J by 8 bases. The CDR3 is 14 amino acids. The CDR3 nucleotides read TGTGCCAGCAGCCGGGACAGGGGAAGCGATGAGCAGTTCTTC. It is translated as CASSRDRGSDEQFF.

This chain uses TRBV20-1 with TRBJ2-1; D not resolved. Per germline, CDR1 DFQATT and CDR2 SNEGSKA (reference sequence). Trimming took 0 bases from V and 10 from J, leaving 4 bases between them. CDR3 length: 10 amino acids. The CDR3 DNA reads TGCAGTGCTAGAGATTGGGAGCAGTTCTTC. This codes for CSARDWEQFF.

V and J are TRBV10-2 and TRBJ2-3; 7 bases agree with TRBD2. J lost 1 base, V lost 5 bases, and 3 bases had no gene match. The CDR3 is made up of 14 amino acids. Germline V lookup: CDR1 WSHSY, CDR2 SAAADI. CDR3 protein: CASSRGSRTDTQYF. The CDR3 DNA is TGCGCCAGCAGTCGCGGGAGCCGCACAGATACGCAGTATTTT.

This clone was seen just once. The chain has TRBV7-2 and TRBJ1-3; a possible D gene is TRBD1 (5 bases). This CDR3 region has 16 residues. Trimming removed 3 bases from V and 3 bases from J, with 15 bases in between. Per germline, CDR1 SGHTA and CDR2 FQGNSA. The DNA of the CDR3 is TGTGCCAGCAGCTTTTCCCTCGGGACGGGTGGAAACACCATATATTTT. It codes for CASSFSLGTGGNTIYF.

The chain joins TRBV7-9 to TRBJ2-3, with 8 bases fitting TRBD2. Germline CDR1 is SEHNR and CDR2 is FQNEAQ (reference sequence). CDR3 length: 14 amino acids. J gave up 6 bases and V 8 bases, and 10 bases lay outside the gene matches. CDR3 sequence: CASGLSGIGDTQYF. The CDR3 DNA reads as TGTGCCAGCGGCCTTAGCGGGATTGGGGATACGCAGTATTTT. Looking up the rest from reference TRBV7-9 and TRBJ2-3 gives the full variable domain: DTGVSQNPRHKITKRGQNVTFRCDPISEHNRLYWYRQTLGQGPEFLTYFQNEAQLEKSRLLSDRFSAERPKGSFSTLEIQRTEQGDSAMYLCASGLSGIGDTQYFGPGTRLTVL.

This chain uses TRBV10-2 with TRBJ2-7; 10 bases agree with TRBD2. This CDR3 has 13 residues. V dropped 10 bases and J dropped 5; count of bases not matched to a gene: 8. The germline V gene encodes CDR1 WSHSY and CDR2 SAAADI. CDR3 nucleotide sequence: TGCGCCACCCGGACTAGCGGAGGGGACGAGCAGTACTTC. Translating it yields CATRTSGGDEQYF.

The gene calls are TRBV19 and TRBJ1-5; 9 bases agree with TRBD1. This CDR3 is 16 amino acids long. The junction had 9 bases not matched to a gene; V was cut back by 5 bases and J by 4 bases. Per germline, CDR1 LNHDA and CDR2 SQIVND (reference sequence). The CDR3 DNA is TGTGCCAGTAGTGAGAGGGACAGGGCGTTTAATCAGCCCCAGCATTTT. Protein product: CASSERDRAFNQPQHF.

This rearrangement joins TRBV25-1 to TRBJ1-1, with no clear D. The V end was cut by 1 base, the J end by 2 bases, with 14 bases between. Germline lookup yields CDR1 MGHDK and CDR2 SYGVNS. This CDR3 comprises 16 residues. Here the CDR3 reads CASSESRVGGNTEAFF. CDR3 in DNA: TGTGCCAGCAGTGAATCTCGGGTTGGCGGAAACACTGAAGCTTTCTTT.

This clone has a count of ten or more. The chain recombines TRBV6-6 with TRBJ2-7; D may be TRBD1 (6 bases). The germline gives CDR1 MNHNY, CDR2 SVGAGI (reference sequence). V dropped 6 bases and J dropped 0 bases, with 15 bases sitting between them. The CDR3 length is 15 residues. The CDR3 region has the DNA TGTGCCAGCAGCCCCAGGGGATCCCTCTCCTACGAGCAGTACTTC. It encodes CASSPRGSLSYEQYF.

The J gene is TRBJ2-3, the V gene TRBV29-1; D possibly corresponds to TRBD2 (7 bases). V shed 7 bases and J shed 4 bases, with 21 bases lying between them. Germline V gene sequence: CDR1 SQVTM, CDR2 ANQGSEA. The CDR3 totals 15 residues. The CDR3 region is CSAPSPGGSADTQYF. The CDR3 DNA sequence: TGCAGCGCCCCGAGTCCGGGGGGCAGCGCAGATACGCAGTATTTT.

Comments on this clone: The same CDR3 arises from other DNA sequences in this sample as well. J is TRBJ2-1 and V is TRBV29-1; possible D gene TRBD1, 5 bases. Germline lookup yields CDR1 SQVTM and CDR2 ANQGSEA. The V and J ends lost 3 bases and 6 bases respectively, with 12 bases between them. This CDR3 is built from 13 residues. The CDR3 loop is CSVDGQGSNEQFF. The CDR3 DNA reads TGCAGCGTTGATGGTCAGGGTTCCAATGAGCAGTTCTTC.

The chain uses TRBV5-1 and TRBJ2-1; no firm D call. CDR3 size: 12 residues. V lost 3 bases, J lost 10 bases, and 11 bases lay in between. CDR1 SGHRS and CDR2 YFSETQ come from the germline V gene. The CDR3 loop is CASSWTTAEQFF. Here the CDR3 DNA reads TGCGCCAGCAGCTGGACGACCGCGGAGCAGTTCTTC.

This clone appeared a few times. The genes are TRBV27 and TRBJ1-2; D is unclear. Germline V gene data show CDR1 as MNHEY and CDR2 as SMNVEV (reference sequence). The CDR3 totals 9 residues. CDR3 residues: CVLYYGYTF. DNA for the CDR3: TGTGTCCTATATTATGGCTACACCTTC.

This clone has a single count. The rearrangement links TRBV28 to TRBJ2-1, with 10 bases that match TRBD1. The CDR3 is made up of 13 amino acids. Germline V lookup: CDR1 MDHEN, CDR2 SYDVKM. With 6 bases clipped from V and 6 bases from J, the junction kept 2 bases outside the gene matches. The CDR3 DNA reads as TGTGCCAGCAGGCGACAGGGGGCCAATGAGCAGTTCTTC. It encodes CASRRQGANEQFF.

The CDR3 DNA follows: TGTGCCAGCTCACCACCGAGCGGGAGAATGGGGGAGACCCAGTACTTC. Its protein is CASSPPSGRMGETQYF. The V and J genes are TRBV18 and TRBJ2-5; 8 bases agree with TRBD2. In germline, CDR1 is KGHSH, CDR2 LQKENI. The CDR3 covers 16 residues. The J segment lost 5 bases and the V segment lost 0 bases, leaving 8 bases of the junction unmatched.

V and J are TRBV18 and TRBJ2-2; D is uncertain. Trimming removed 3 bases at V and 3 bases at J, with 11 bases between. CDR3 length: 15 amino acids. Germline loops: CDR1 KGHSH, CDR2 LQKENI. The CDR3 protein is CASSPLDSHTGELFF. The DNA for the CDR3 is TGTGCCAGCTCACCTCTAGACTCCCACACCGGGGAGCTGTTTTTT.

The CDR3 region has the DNA TGTGCCAGCAGATCGGGACTAAATAAATACGAGCAGTACTTC. It codes for CASRSGLNKYEQYF. The chain employs TRBV5-6 and TRBJ2-7; 7 bases line up with TRBD2. Looked up from germline, CDR1 is SGHDT and CDR2 is YYEEEE. CDR3 length equals 14 residues. The V gene end was trimmed by 5 bases and the J gene end by 4 bases; junction bases not matched to a gene: 9.

The chain carries TRBV9 and TRBJ2-7; D might be TRBD1 (6 bases). V lost 0 bases, J lost 3 bases, and 13 bases lay in between. Germline V lookup: CDR1 SGDLS, CDR2 YYNGEE. This CDR3 has 15 amino acids. CDR3 residues: CASSVAQAGVYEQYF. Written as DNA, the CDR3 is TGTGCCAGCAGCGTAGCACAGGCAGGGGTCTACGAGCAGTACTTC.

The V gene is TRBV5-6, the J gene TRBJ1-2; TRBD1 is a possible D gene (6 bases). The germline V gene has CDR1 SGHDT and CDR2 YYEEEE. The CDR3 is 12 residues long. The V and J ends lost 0 bases and 10 bases respectively, with 10 bases between them. DNA for the CDR3: TGTGCCAGCAGCTTGGTAGACAGGCACTACACCTTC. Translated: CASSLVDRHYTF.

V and J are TRBV4-2 and TRBJ2-7; D ambiguous. The CDR3 runs to 15 residues. V lost 1 base and J lost 0, with 10 bases in between. The germline CDR1 and CDR2 sequences are LGHNA and YNFKEQ. Written as DNA, the CDR3 is TGTGCCAGCAGCCAAGTTCGGACGTCCTCCTACGAGCAGTACTTC. This encodes CASSQVRTSSYEQYF.

The rearrangement uses TRBV7-8 and TRBJ1-1; no reliable D call. Germline V gives CDR1 SGHVS, CDR2 FQNEAQ. Trimming removed 5 bases at V and 0 bases at J, with 16 bases between. CDR3 length: 16 residues. CDR3 residues: CASSPRAAWVNTEAFF. CDR3 in DNA: TGTGCCAGCAGCCCGCGGGCCGCCTGGGTGAACACTGAAGCTTTCTTT.

This clone showed up just a few times. This chain uses TRBV6-4 with TRBJ2-3; D not certain. Per the germline V gene, CDR1 is MRHNA and CDR2 is SNTAGT. The CDR3 consists of 15 residues. The V gene lost 0 bases and the J gene lost 0 bases, with 7 bases spanning the gap. The CDR3 coding sequence is TGTGCCAGCAGTGACTCGACAAGAAGCACAGATACGCAGTATTTT. This codes for CASSDSTRSTDTQYF.